This T cell receptor beta chain was sequenced for a study of blood T cells in healthy people across ages. Turning to the study itself: Per every two T cells, about one barcoded beta molecule was captured by template switching.

Primers used in a second PCR of roughly 6 to 12 cycles were a sample-barcoded 5' primer and a J-beta primer mix. TCRdb called the 5' RACE reads again in MiXCR, with one record for every CDR3 protein. The sample has about 1,500,000 distinct CDR3 sequences, about 30% seen once; the top ten hold 6.5% to 8.5%. The source of this sequence is a woman in her twenties or thirties in good health. Material: blood.

CDR3 protein: CASSLDNGRDTEAFF. In DNA, the CDR3 is TGCGCCAGCAGCTTGGACAATGGTCGAGACACTGAAGCTTTCTTT. The rearrangement links TRBV5-1 to TRBJ1-1; D unresolved. Trimming stripped 0 bases from V and 3 bases from J, with 12 bases between. Germline CDR1 is SGHRS and CDR2 is YFSETQ. The CDR3 has 15 amino acids.